The next 14 T cell receptor beta chains were all read from a single sample in a study of siplizumab effects on memory and regulatory T cells. Clones were read by immunoSEQ multiplex PCR, and TCRdb kept only the in-frame ones, dropping some. In the table there are around 77,000 clones, about 89% of which are singletons. Sequenced: CD8+ T cells sorted from blood. The receptors were sampled from a human donor in good health.

This clone has a handful of counts. The rearrangement joins TRBV6-1 to TRBJ1-5; unclear D gene. The CDR3 totals 15 residues. Trimming took off 2 bases at V and 0 bases at J, with 8 bases between the two ends. The germline gives CDR1 MNHNS, CDR2 SASEGT. The CDR3 loop reads CASSELPTSNQPQHF. DNA for the CDR3: TGTGCCAGCAGTGAACTGCCCACTAGCAATCAGCCCCAGCATTTT.

The V gene is TRBV27, the J gene TRBJ2-1; TRBD2 matches 7 bases. V trimming: 7 bases; J trimming: 3 bases; junction bases outside the gene matches: 6. Germline V gives CDR1 MNHEY, CDR2 SMNVEV (reference sequence). There are 14 residues in the CDR3. The CDR3 here is CASTVAGIYNEQFF. For the CDR3, the DNA is TGTGCCAGCACCGTAGCGGGCATCTACAATGAGCAGTTCTTC.

V is TRBV19 and J is TRBJ1-1; TRBD1 is a possible D gene (5 bases). The CDR3 is 19 residues long. Germline lookup yields CDR1 LNHDA and CDR2 SQIVND (reference sequence). The germline V and J ends were trimmed by 0 bases and 4 bases, with 24 bases remaining between them. The CDR3 coding sequence is TGTGCCAGTAGTATAGACGCAGGGACGGACTTTTACTTGGGCACTGAAGCTTTCTTT. Its translation is CASSIDAGTDFYLGTEAFF.

The CDR3 protein is CASSVGPTYEQYF. In DNA form, the CDR3 reads TGTGCCAGCAGCGTAGGCCCGACGTACGAGCAGTACTTC. The chain recombines TRBV9 with TRBJ2-7; D remains unclear. Germline loops: CDR1 SGDLS, CDR2 YYNGEE. The CDR3 covers 13 residues. Trimming pared 0 bases from V and 4 bases from J, leaving 8 bases between. Supplemented by reference TRBV9 and TRBJ2-7, the full variable domain reads DSGVTQTPKHLITATGQRVTLRCSPRSGDLSVYWYQQSLDQGLQFLIQYYNGEERAKGNILERFSAQQFPDLHSELNLSSLELGDSALYFCASSVGPTYEQYFGPGTRLTVT.

The V and J genes are TRBV7-8 and TRBJ1-1, with D tentatively TRBD1 (5 bases). CDR1 is SGHVS, CDR2 FQNEAQ, per germline. The CDR3 runs 16 residues. Trimming shortened V by 2 bases and J by 1 base, and 14 bases separated the two germline ends. Here the CDR3 reads CASSLSREGPNTEAFF. The CDR3 DNA follows: TGTGCCAGCAGCTTATCCAGGGAGGGGCCGAACACTGAAGCTTTCTTT.

The J gene is TRBJ1-1, the V gene TRBV27, with 7 positions matching TRBD1. Germline CDR1 MNHEY, CDR2 SMNVEV (reference sequence). V gave up 6 bases and J gave up 2 bases; unmatched junction bases: 6. CDR3 size: 14 residues. CDR3: CASSWGQRNTEAFF. CDR3 nucleotides: TGTGCCAGCAGCTGGGGACAGAGAAACACTGAAGCTTTCTTT.

The rearrangement joins TRBV15 to TRBJ2-2; 9 bases line up with TRBD2. Germline-derived CDR1 and CDR2 are LNHNV and YYDKDF (reference sequence). Trimming took 0 bases from V and 9 from J; bases not matched to a gene: 8. The CDR3 length is 16 residues. The CDR3 is CATSRDRASGVRELFF. CDR3 DNA sequence: TGTGCCACCAGCAGAGATCGGGCTAGCGGGGTTCGGGAGCTGTTTTTT.

The CDR3 region has the DNA TGTGCCAGTAGGATTTACAGGGATATTTCCGGGGAGCTGTTTTTT. Amino acid sequence: CASRIYRDISGELFF. V gene TRBV28 combines with J gene TRBJ2-2; D perhaps matches TRBD1 (6 bases). Germline CDR1 reads MDHEN; CDR2 reads SYDVKM. V was trimmed by 9 bases and J by 6 bases, leaving 20 bases between them. The CDR3 runs 15 residues.

The CDR3 sequence: CASSLAAHPYNEQFF. The CDR3 bases are TGTGCCAGCAGCTTAGCGGCTCACCCCTACAATGAGCAGTTCTTC. The chain joins TRBV7-9 to TRBJ2-1, with D uncertain. Trimming removed 0 bases from V and 2 bases from J, with 8 bases in between. CDR1 is SEHNR and CDR2 is FQNEAQ in the germline V gene (reference sequence). The CDR3 is made up of 15 amino acids.

This sequence joins TRBV10-3 and TRBJ2-3; 7 bases are a match to TRBD2. The CDR3 sequence is 15 residues long. Germline V gives CDR1 ENHRY, CDR2 SYGVKD. V trimming: 5 bases; J trimming: 2 bases; junction bases outside the gene matches: 7. The chain's CDR3 is CAISKAGINTDTQYF. Here the CDR3 DNA reads TGTGCCATCAGTAAAGCGGGGATAAACACAGATACGCAGTATTTT.

V and J are TRBV7-8 and TRBJ2-1; TRBD1 aligns across 8 bases. Trimming removed 3 bases from V and 1 base from J; junction bases left unmatched: 8. Germline loops: CDR1 SGHVS, CDR2 FQNEAQ. The CDR3 contains 17 residues. CDR3 coding DNA: TGTGCCAGCAGCTTGTTGATCCAGGGGGCGTCCTACAATGAGCAGTTCTTC. The encoded protein is CASSLLIQGASYNEQFF. The whole variable domain, remainder taken from reference TRBV7-8 and TRBJ2-1, is GAGVSQSPRYKVAKRGQDVALRCDPISGHVSLFWYQQALGQGPEFLTYFQNEAQLDKSGLPSDRFFAERPEGSVSTLKIQRTQQEDSAVYLCASSLLIQGASYNEQFFGPGTRLTVL.

The chain employs TRBV2 and TRBJ1-5; D might be TRBD1 (6 bases). Trimming cost V 2 bases and J 4 bases, with 12 bases left between them. Germline assignment: CDR1 SNHLY and CDR2 FYNNEI. The CDR3 sequence is 15 residues long. The DNA of the CDR3 is TGTGCCAGCAGTGAAACACAGGGAAGAAATCAGCCCCAGCATTTT. It is translated as CASSETQGRNQPQHF. The entire variable domain, with the rest obtained from reference TRBV2 and TRBJ1-5, is as follows: EPEVTQTPSHQVTQMGQEVILRCVPISNHLYFYWYRQILGQKVEFLVSFYNNEISEKSEIFDDQFSVERPDGSNFTLKIRSTKLEDSAMYFCASSETQGRNQPQHFGDGTRLSIL.

This chain connects TRBV5-1 to TRBJ1-2; no firm D call. Germline V gene sequence: CDR1 SGHRS, CDR2 YFSETQ. Trimming shortened V by 5 bases and J by 0 bases, and 17 bases separated the two germline ends. This CDR3 comprises 16 residues. The CDR3 bases are TGCGCCAGCAGGCCACACAGTGGGCTCACTAACTATGGCTACACCTTC. Residues: CASRPHSGLTNYGYTF.

This chain connects TRBV4-1 to TRBJ2-7; D gene uncertain. The CDR3 is made up of 16 amino acids. The V and J ends lost 3 bases and 4 bases respectively, with 19 bases between them. Germline V lookup: CDR1 MGHRA, CDR2 YSYEKL. The CDR3 DNA sequence: TGCGCCAGCAGCCACCGTCACGGCAAAATTTTTTACGAGCAGTACTTC. Translating gives CASSHRHGKIFYEQYF.